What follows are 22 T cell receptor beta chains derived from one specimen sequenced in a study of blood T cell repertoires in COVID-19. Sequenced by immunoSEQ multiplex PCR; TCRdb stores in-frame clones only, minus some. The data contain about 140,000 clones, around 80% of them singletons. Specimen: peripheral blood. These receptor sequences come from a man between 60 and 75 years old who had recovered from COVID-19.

CDR3 amino acids: CASSRSGRAEEQYF. The CDR3 bases are TGTGCCAGTAGTAGAAGCGGGAGGGCCGAAGAGCAGTACTTC. The V and J genes are TRBV19 and TRBJ2-7; 10 positions match TRBD2. Germline CDR1 LNHDA, CDR2 SQIVND (reference sequence). With V trimmed by 4 bases and J by 7 bases, 7 bases remained unmatched. The CDR3 contains 14 residues.

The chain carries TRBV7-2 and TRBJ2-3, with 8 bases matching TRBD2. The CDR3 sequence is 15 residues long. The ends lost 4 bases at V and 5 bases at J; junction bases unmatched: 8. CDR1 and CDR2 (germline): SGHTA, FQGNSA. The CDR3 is CASSSWTSSRDTQYF. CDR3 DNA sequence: TGTGCCAGCAGCTCTTGGACTAGCTCAAGAGATACGCAGTATTTT. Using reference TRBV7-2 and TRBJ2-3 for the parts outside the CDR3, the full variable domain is GAGVSQSPSNKVTEKGKDVELRCDPISGHTALYWYRQSLGQGLEFLIYFQGNSAPDKSGLPSDRFSAERTGGSVSTLTIQRTQQEDSAVYLCASSSWTSSRDTQYFGPGTRLTVL.

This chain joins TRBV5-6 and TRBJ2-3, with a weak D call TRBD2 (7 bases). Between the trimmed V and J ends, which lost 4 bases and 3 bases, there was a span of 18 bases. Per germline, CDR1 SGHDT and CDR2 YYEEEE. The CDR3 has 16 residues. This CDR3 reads CASSPRGGGGTDTQYF. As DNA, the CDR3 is TGTGCCAGCAGCCCCCGTGGAGGGGGGGGAACAGATACGCAGTATTTT.

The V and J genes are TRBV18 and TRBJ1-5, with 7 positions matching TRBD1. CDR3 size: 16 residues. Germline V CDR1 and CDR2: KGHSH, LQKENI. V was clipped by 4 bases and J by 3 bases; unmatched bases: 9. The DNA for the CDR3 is TGTGCCAGCTCACTAAGACAGGGAGGATACAATCAGCCCCAGCATTTT. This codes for CASSLRQGGYNQPQHF.

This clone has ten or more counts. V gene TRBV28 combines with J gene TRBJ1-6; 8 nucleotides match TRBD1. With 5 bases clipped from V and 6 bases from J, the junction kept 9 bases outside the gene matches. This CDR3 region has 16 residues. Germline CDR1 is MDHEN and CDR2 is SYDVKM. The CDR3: CASSLFYRGSNSPLHF. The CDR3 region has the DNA TGTGCCAGCAGTCTGTTTTACAGGGGGAGTAATTCACCCCTCCACTTT. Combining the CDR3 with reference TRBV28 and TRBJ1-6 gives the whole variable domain DVKVTQSSRYLVKRTGEKVFLECVQDMDHENMFWYRQDPGLGLRLIYFSYDVKMKEKGDIPEGYSVSREKKERFSLILESASTNQTSMYLCASSLFYRGSNSPLHFGNGTRLTVT.

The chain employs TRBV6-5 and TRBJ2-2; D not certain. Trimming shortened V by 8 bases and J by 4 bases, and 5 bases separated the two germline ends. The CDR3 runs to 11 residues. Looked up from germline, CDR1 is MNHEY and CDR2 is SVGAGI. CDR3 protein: CASSVTGELFF. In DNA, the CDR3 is TGTGCCAGCTCAGTCACCGGGGAGCTGTTTTTT.

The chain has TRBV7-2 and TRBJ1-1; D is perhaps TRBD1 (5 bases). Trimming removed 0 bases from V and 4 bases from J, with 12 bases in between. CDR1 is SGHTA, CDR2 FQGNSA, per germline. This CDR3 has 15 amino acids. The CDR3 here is CASSLAKGYGTEAFF. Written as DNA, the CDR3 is TGTGCCAGCAGCTTAGCCAAGGGGTACGGCACTGAAGCTTTCTTT. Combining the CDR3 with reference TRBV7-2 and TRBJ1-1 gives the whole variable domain GAGVSQSPSNKVTEKGKDVELRCDPISGHTALYWYRQSLGQGLEFLIYFQGNSAPDKSGLPSDRFSAERTGGSVSTLTIQRTQQEDSAVYLCASSLAKGYGTEAFFGQGTRLTVV.

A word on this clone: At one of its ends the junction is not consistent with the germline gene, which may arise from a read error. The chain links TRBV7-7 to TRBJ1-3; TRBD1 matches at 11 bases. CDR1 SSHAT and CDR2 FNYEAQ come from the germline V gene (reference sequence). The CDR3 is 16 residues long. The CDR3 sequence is CASSLGTGGQGNTIYF. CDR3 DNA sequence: TGTGCTAGCAGCTTAGGGACAGGGGGACAAGGAAACACCATATATTTT.

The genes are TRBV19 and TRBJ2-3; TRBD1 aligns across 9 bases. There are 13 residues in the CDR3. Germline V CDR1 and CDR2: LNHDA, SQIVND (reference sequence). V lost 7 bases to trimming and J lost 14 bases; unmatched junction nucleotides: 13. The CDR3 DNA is TGTGCCAGTACCGGCGGGACAGGGTCAGTTGTGTATTTT. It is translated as CASTGGTGSVVYF. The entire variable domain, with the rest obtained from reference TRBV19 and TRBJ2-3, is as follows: DGGITQSPKYLFRKEGQNVTLSCEQNLNHDAMYWYRQDPGQGLRLIYYSQIVNDFQKGDIAEGYSVSREKKESFPLTVTSAQKNPTAFYLCASTGGTGSVVYFGPGTRLTVL.

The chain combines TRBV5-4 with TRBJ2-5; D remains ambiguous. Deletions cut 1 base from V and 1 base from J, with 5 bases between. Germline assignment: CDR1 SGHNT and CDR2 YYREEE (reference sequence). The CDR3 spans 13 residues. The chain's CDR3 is CASSLPSQETQYF. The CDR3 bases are TGTGCCAGCAGCTTGCCATCCCAAGAGACCCAGTACTTC.

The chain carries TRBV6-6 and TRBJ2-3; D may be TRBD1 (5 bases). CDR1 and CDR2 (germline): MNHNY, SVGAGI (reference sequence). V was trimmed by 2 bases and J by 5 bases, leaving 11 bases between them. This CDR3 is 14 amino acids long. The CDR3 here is CASSYAGMGDTQYF. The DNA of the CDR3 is TGTGCCAGCAGTTACGCAGGGATGGGAGATACGCAGTATTTT.

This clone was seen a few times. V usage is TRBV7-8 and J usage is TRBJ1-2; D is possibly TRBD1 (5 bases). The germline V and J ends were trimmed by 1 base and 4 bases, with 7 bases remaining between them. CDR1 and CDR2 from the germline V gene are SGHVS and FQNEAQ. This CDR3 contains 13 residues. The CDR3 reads CASSLGQLYGYTF. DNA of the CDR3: TGTGCCAGCAGCTTAGGACAGCTCTATGGCTACACCTTC.

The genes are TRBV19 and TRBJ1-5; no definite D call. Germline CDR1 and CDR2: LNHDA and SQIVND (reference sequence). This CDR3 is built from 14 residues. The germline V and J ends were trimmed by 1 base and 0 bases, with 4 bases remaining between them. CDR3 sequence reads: CASSIGNSNQPQHF. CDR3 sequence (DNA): TGTGCCAGTAGTATAGGTAATAGCAATCAGCCCCAGCATTTT.

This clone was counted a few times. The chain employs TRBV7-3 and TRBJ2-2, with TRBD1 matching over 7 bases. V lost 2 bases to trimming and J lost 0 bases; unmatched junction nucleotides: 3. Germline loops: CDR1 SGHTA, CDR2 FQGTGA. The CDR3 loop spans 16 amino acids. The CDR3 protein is CASSLLGQPNTGELFF. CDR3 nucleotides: TGTGCCAGCAGCTTACTGGGACAGCCGAACACCGGGGAGCTGTTTTTT.

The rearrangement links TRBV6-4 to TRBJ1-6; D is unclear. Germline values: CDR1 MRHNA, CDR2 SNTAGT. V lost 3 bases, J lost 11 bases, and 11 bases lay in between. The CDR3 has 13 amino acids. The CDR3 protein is CASSEGRSTPLHF. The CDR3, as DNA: TGTGCCAGCAGTGAGGGCAGGTCAACACCCCTCCACTTT.

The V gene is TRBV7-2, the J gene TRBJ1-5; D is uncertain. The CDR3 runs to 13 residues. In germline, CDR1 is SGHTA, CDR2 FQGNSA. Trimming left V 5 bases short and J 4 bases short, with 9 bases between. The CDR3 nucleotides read TGTGCCAGCAGCACGAGTCCAAATCAGCCCCAGCATTTT. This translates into CASSTSPNQPQHF. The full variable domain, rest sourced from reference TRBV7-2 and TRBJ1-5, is GAGVSQSPSNKVTEKGKDVELRCDPISGHTALYWYRQSLGQGLEFLIYFQGNSAPDKSGLPSDRFSAERTGGSVSTLTIQRTQQEDSAVYLCASSTSPNQPQHFGDGTRLSIL.

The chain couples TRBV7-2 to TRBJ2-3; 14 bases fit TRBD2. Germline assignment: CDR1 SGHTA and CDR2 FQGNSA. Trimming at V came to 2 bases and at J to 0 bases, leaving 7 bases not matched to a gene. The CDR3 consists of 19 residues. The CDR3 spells CASSLRGTSGSASTDTQYF. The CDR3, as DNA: TGTGCCAGCAGCTTAAGGGGGACTAGCGGGAGTGCAAGCACAGATACGCAGTATTTT.

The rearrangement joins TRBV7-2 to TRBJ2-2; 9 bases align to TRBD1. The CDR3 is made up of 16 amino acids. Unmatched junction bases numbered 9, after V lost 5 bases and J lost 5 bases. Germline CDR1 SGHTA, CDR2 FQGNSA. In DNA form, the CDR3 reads TGTGCCAGCAGCGTTCCCGGACAGGGGATGACCGGGGAGCTGTTTTTT. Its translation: CASSVPGQGMTGELFF.

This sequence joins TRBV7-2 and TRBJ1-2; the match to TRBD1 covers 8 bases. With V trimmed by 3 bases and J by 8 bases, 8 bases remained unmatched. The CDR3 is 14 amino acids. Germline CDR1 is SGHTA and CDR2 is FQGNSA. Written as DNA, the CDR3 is TGTGCCAGCAGCTTGGTGGACAGGGTCGGAGGCTACACCTTC. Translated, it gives CASSLVDRVGGYTF.

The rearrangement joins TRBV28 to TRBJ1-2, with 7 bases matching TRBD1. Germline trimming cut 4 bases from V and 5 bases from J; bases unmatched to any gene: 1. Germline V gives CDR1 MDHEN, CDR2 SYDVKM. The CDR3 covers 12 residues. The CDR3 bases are TGTGCCAGCAGTTCGACAGGGTATGGCTACACCTTC. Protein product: CASSSTGYGYTF.

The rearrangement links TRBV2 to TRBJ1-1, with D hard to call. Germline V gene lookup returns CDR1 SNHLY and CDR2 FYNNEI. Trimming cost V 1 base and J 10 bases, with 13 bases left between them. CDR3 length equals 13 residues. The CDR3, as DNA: TGTGCCAGCAGTGAAGTTCGGGGATTGGGAGCTTTCTTT. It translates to CASSEVRGLGAFF.

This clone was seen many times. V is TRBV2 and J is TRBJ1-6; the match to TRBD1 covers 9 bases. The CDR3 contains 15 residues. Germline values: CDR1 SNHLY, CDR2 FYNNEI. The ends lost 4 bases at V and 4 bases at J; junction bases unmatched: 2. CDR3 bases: TGTGCCAGCAGTGGCGGGACAGGGTATAATTCACCCCTCCACTTT. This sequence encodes CASSGGTGYNSPLHF. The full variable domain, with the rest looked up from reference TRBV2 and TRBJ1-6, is EPEVTQTPSHQVTQMGQEVILRCVPISNHLYFYWYRQILGQKVEFLVSFYNNEISEKSEIFDDQFSVERPDGSNFTLKIRSTKLEDSAMYFCASSGGTGYNSPLHFGNGTRLTVT.